This T cell receptor (beta chain) was sequenced in a study of cytomegalovirus exposure and HLA in healthy donors. Primers for the PCR totalled 60 Vbeta and 13 Jbeta. Here immunoSEQ multiplex PCR was the method, and the copy in TCRdb shows in-frame clones only, minus some. The sample records about 250,000 clones, roughly 80% being singletons. Sequenced material: PBMCs. The receptor was derived from a girl aged 2-10 years in good health and CMV-seronegative.

CDR3 loop: CASNREQETQYF. CDR3 in DNA: TGTGCCAGCAACAGGGAACAAGAGACCCAGTACTTC. The genes are TRBV2 and TRBJ2-5; D is possibly TRBD1 (6 bases). This CDR3 has 12 amino acids. CDR1 is SNHLY and CDR2 is FYNNEI in the germline V gene. Trimming took 7 bases from V and 2 from J, leaving 8 bases between them.